One sample yielded the 29 T cell receptor beta chains listed below, sequenced in a study of Graves' ophthalmopathy and Graves' hyperthyroidism. The authors amplified TCR beta CDR3 regions, and they did so from RNA transcripts for repertoire sequencing. HTBI-primed first-round RT-PCR preceded second-round multiplex PCR. A single record per CDR3 protein comes from TCRdb applying MiXCR to the multiplex PCR reads. The sample has 660,000 or so distinct CDR3 sequences; roughly 39% are singletons. Sequencing input: peripheral blood. The receptors here all came from an adult man with Graves' ophthalmopathy.

At least ten counts were recorded for this clonotype. J is TRBJ2-5 and V is TRBV5-5; D remains ambiguous. V lost 4 bases and J lost 2, with 18 bases in between. The germline gives CDR1 SGHKS, CDR2 YYEKEE (reference sequence). CDR3 length: 16 residues. The DNA of the CDR3 is TGTGCCAGCAGCCCGGCCCGGGCGCGAAGTCAAGAGACCCAGTACTTC. This sequence encodes CASSPARARSQETQYF.

The rearrangement joins TRBV10-3 to TRBJ1-2; TRBD1 matches 8 bases. CDR1 and CDR2 from the germline V gene are ENHRY and SYGVKD. Trimming at V came to 0 bases and at J to 0 bases, leaving 3 bases not matched to a gene. The length of the CDR3 is 16 residues. In nucleotides, the CDR3 is TGTGCCATCAGTGAGTCCGGACAGGGTCCTAACTATGGCTACACCTTC. Protein product: CAISESGQGPNYGYTF.

In this sample, this clonotype turned up many times. The chain has TRBV20-1 and TRBJ1-6; D may be TRBD1 (6 bases). Trimming took off 3 bases at V and 6 bases at J, with 12 bases between the two ends. The CDR3 spans 14 residues. Germline V gene data show CDR1 as DFQATT and CDR2 as SNEGSKA (reference sequence). CDR3 residues: CSAREGGPNSPLHF. The CDR3 coding sequence is TGCAGTGCTAGGGAGGGGGGACCTAATTCACCCCTCCACTTT.

About this clonotype itself: An end of the junction does not agree with germline; a read error may underlie this. The chain is built from TRBV27 and TRBJ1-5; D is unresolved. From germline, CDR1 is MNHEY and CDR2 SMNVEV (reference sequence). The CDR3 has 13 amino acids. Here the CDR3 reads CAIGPGGNQPQHF. The CDR3 DNA reads TGCGCCATCGGGCCAGGAGGCAATCAGCCCCAGCATTTT.

This clonotype showed up many times. The rearrangement uses TRBV19 and TRBJ2-7; TRBD2 matches at 12 bases. In germline, CDR1 is LNHDA, CDR2 SQIVND (reference sequence). The CDR3 has 16 amino acids. V trimming: 1 base; J trimming: 5 bases; junction bases outside the gene matches: 6. For the CDR3, the DNA is TGTGCCAGTAGTATAGCGGCTAGCGGGAGGGCCCACGAGCAGTACTTC. Amino acid sequence: CASSIAASGRAHEQYF.

This clonotype was detected many times. V gene TRBV7-8 combines with J gene TRBJ2-6; tentative D call: TRBD1 (6 bases). V gave up 5 bases and J gave up 0 bases, with 14 bases separating them. Germline V gene data show CDR1 as SGHVS and CDR2 as FQNEAQ. This CDR3 spans 17 amino acids. CDR3: CASSGRTGHSGANVLTF. In DNA form, the CDR3 reads TGTGCCAGCAGCGGACGGACGGGACACTCTGGGGCCAACGTCCTGACTTTC.

This clonotype was recorded at least ten times. The chain uses TRBV9 and TRBJ1-3, with 10 bases matching TRBD1. V was pared by 4 bases and J by 0 bases, with 4 bases of the junction left unmatched. The CDR3 is 16 residues long. CDR1 and CDR2 from the germline V gene are SGDLS and YYNGEE. CDR3 sequence (DNA): TGTGCCAGCAGCTTTGGACAGGGGGACTCTGGAAACACCATATATTTT. Its protein product is CASSFGQGDSGNTIYF.

This clonotype has at least ten counts. The J gene is TRBJ1-5, the V gene TRBV12-3 or TRBV12-4; D remains ambiguous. Trimming shortened V by 1 base and J by 3 bases, and 10 bases separated the two germline ends. This CDR3 has 15 residues. The CDR3 region has the DNA TGTGCCAGCAGTTTAGGAGGTTGGGTCAATCAGCCCCAGCATTTT. Protein: CASSLGGWVNQPQHF.

This rearrangement joins TRBV6-5 to TRBJ2-7; 8 bases are a match to TRBD2. The V and J ends lost 0 bases and 2 bases, in that order; junction bases with no gene match: 3. The CDR3 extends over 15 amino acids. Germline lookup yields CDR1 MNHEY and CDR2 SVGAGI. The CDR3 DNA reads TGTGCCAGCAGTTACTCGGAAGCGGGGGCCTACGAGCAGTACTTC. This sequence encodes CASSYSEAGAYEQYF.

V usage is TRBV28 and J usage is TRBJ1-2, with 8 bases identical to TRBD1. The CDR3 is 15 amino acids. With V trimmed by 5 bases and J by 8 bases, 13 bases remained unmatched. CDR1 is MDHEN, CDR2 SYDVKM, per germline. The CDR3 loop reads CASSIPGQVEIGYTF. In DNA, the CDR3 is TGTGCCAGCAGTATTCCGGGACAGGTGGAGATCGGCTACACCTTC.

This clonotype was seen only once. One end of the junction fails to match germline, which may point to a read error. The chain links TRBV6-1 to TRBJ1-4; the D is unclear. The germline CDR1 and CDR2 sequences are MNHNS and SASEGT. The CDR3 is 15 residues long. The CDR3 DNA sequence: TGCACCAGCAGCGACCCCGGGTCCACTAATGAAAAACTGTTTTTT. It codes for CTSSDPGSTNEKLFF.

Only a few counts were recorded for this clonotype. The chain has TRBV4-3 and TRBJ1-1; D call uncertain. Germline V gene lookup returns CDR1 LGHNA and CDR2 YSLEER. V lost 1 base to trimming and J lost 2 bases, with 11 bases between them. The CDR3 has 15 amino acids. This chain's CDR3 is CASSQGEGGNTEAFF. The DNA for the CDR3 is TGCGCCAGCAGCCAAGGGGAGGGAGGTAACACTGAAGCTTTCTTT.

The gene calls are TRBV20-1 and TRBJ1-2, with D possibly TRBD1 on 5 matching bases. Germline V gene lookup returns CDR1 DFQATT and CDR2 SNEGSKA (reference sequence). This CDR3 comprises 12 residues. V lost 8 bases, J lost 2 bases, and 12 bases lay in between. DNA of the CDR3: TGCAGTCCCCGGAGGGACAACTATGGCTACACCTTC. Translated, it gives CSPRRDNYGYTF.

The chain has TRBV4-1 and TRBJ2-2, with 9 bases that match TRBD2. In germline, CDR1 is MGHRA, CDR2 YSYEKL. V shed 3 bases, J shed 6 bases, and the junction held 5 bases outside the gene matches. The CDR3 has 15 residues. CDR3 protein: CASSQGSGSPGELFF. The CDR3 DNA reads TGCGCCAGCAGCCAGGGTAGCGGGAGTCCCGGGGAGCTGTTTTTT.

Comments on this clonotype: A read error may produce the germline difference seen at one junction end. In nucleotides, the CDR3 is TGTGCCAGCAGCTTAAGCCGGTCGGGGGGCAACGTCCTGACTTTC. It yields the protein CASSLSRSGGNVLTF. The chain uses TRBV7-9 and TRBJ2-6; TRBD2 agrees at 7 bases. The CDR3 is 15 residues long. Per the germline V gene, CDR1 is SEHNR and CDR2 is FQNEAQ (reference sequence).

This clonotype was seen many times. This sequence joins TRBV3-1 and TRBJ1-2; D unclear. The CDR3 extends over 12 amino acids. V was pared by 1 base and J by 7 bases, with 7 bases between. CDR1 is LGHDT and CDR2 is YNNKEL in the germline V gene (reference sequence). The CDR3 loop reads CASSQAEAGYTF. The CDR3 bases are TGTGCCAGCAGCCAAGCGGAGGCTGGCTACACCTTC.

The chain carries TRBV25-1 and TRBJ2-6; tentatively, D is TRBD2 (5 bases). CDR1 MGHDK and CDR2 SYGVNS come from the germline V gene. This CDR3 comprises 14 residues. V lost 1 base and J lost 4, with 5 bases in between. CDR3 DNA sequence: TGTGCCAGCAGTGAATCGGGGGGGGCCAACGTCCTGACTTTC. This codes for CASSESGGANVLTF.

This clonotype has ten or more counts. The chain is built from TRBV2 and TRBJ2-7, with 11 bases fitting TRBD1. V trimming: 6 bases; J trimming: 2 bases; junction bases outside the gene matches: 3. The germline V gene encodes CDR1 SNHLY and CDR2 FYNNEI. The CDR3 covers 14 residues. CDR3 DNA: TGTGCCAGCAGGGACAGGGGGCTTACCTACGAGCAGTACTTC. Translation: CASRDRGLTYEQYF.

This clonotype occurred many times. The CDR3 region has the DNA TGTGCCAGCAGACCGGAGTGGAACACTGAAGCTTTCTTT. Translation gives CASRPEWNTEAFF. The V gene is TRBV2, the J gene TRBJ1-1; D uncertain. CDR1 SNHLY and CDR2 FYNNEI come from the germline V gene. CDR3 size: 13 residues. V lost 6 bases and J 1 base, leaving 9 bases between the germline ends.

This clonotype was seen more than once but under ten times. The chain recombines TRBV5-5 with TRBJ1-2; D call uncertain. The CDR3 has 11 residues. CDR1 is SGHKS, CDR2 YYEKEE, per germline (reference sequence). The V end lost 4 bases, the J end lost 11 bases, and 12 bases lay between the germline ends. The CDR3 DNA sequence: TGTGCCAGCAGCAAGGGTTGGGATTACACCTTC. This encodes CASSKGWDYTF.

The sample holds many counts of this clonotype. This chain uses TRBV5-1 with TRBJ2-6, with 8 positions matching TRBD1. The CDR3 consists of 17 residues. Trimming at V came to 7 bases and at J to 0 bases, leaving 9 bases not matched to a gene. Per the germline V gene, CDR1 is SGHRS and CDR2 is YFSETQ. The CDR3 sequence: CASGGTGFYSGANVLTF. The CDR3 DNA is TGCGCCAGCGGCGGGACAGGATTTTACTCTGGGGCCAACGTCCTGACTTTC.

This clonotype was picked up many times. The chain has TRBV7-2 and TRBJ2-5, with D possibly being TRBD2 (7 bases). This CDR3 is built from 15 residues. V lost 5 bases and J lost 2, with 15 bases in between. The germline gives CDR1 SGHTA, CDR2 FQGNSA. The CDR3 region has the DNA TGTGCCAGCAGCAAGGGGGGGAGGAGGCAAGAGACCCAGTACTTC. Its translation: CASSKGGRRQETQYF.

This chain connects TRBV19 to TRBJ1-1, with unresolved D. This CDR3 has 14 residues. Trimming pared 4 bases from V and 0 bases from J, leaving 9 bases between. The V gene's germline CDR1 is LNHDA and CDR2 SQIVND (reference sequence). Here the CDR3 reads CASSSWGMNTEAFF. The CDR3 DNA reads TGTGCCAGTAGTAGCTGGGGAATGAACACTGAAGCTTTCTTT.

There are many counts of this clonotype. The chain carries TRBV24-1 and TRBJ1-5; no definite D call. Germline V gene data show CDR1 as KGHDR and CDR2 as SFDVKD. CDR3 length: 16 residues. Trimming cost V 2 bases and J 6 bases, with 16 bases left between them. CDR3 sequence reads: CATSDSASRRFQPQHF. As DNA, the CDR3 is TGTGCCACCAGTGATTCGGCCAGCCGAAGGTTTCAGCCCCAGCATTTT.

The rearrangement uses TRBV7-3 and TRBJ2-7, with 7 nucleotides matching TRBD2. V trimming: 3 bases; J trimming: 2 bases; junction bases outside the gene matches: 7. Germline CDR1 and CDR2: SGHTA and FQGTGA. The CDR3 covers 15 residues. The CDR3 loop reads CASSFGEGIPYEQYF. The CDR3 DNA sequence: TGTGCCAGCAGCTTTGGGGAGGGCATTCCCTACGAGCAGTACTTC.

Worth noting for this clonotype: A much larger clone sits a single nucleotide away, making a read error possible. CDR3 amino acids: CSARVGGDDYEQYF. Written as DNA, the CDR3 is TGCAGTGCTAGAGTAGGGGGAGATGACTACGAGCAGTACTTC. The rearrangement uses TRBV20-1 and TRBJ2-7; tentatively, D is TRBD1 (6 bases). This CDR3 has 14 residues. Looked up from germline, CDR1 is DFQATT and CDR2 is SNEGSKA (reference sequence). Trimming pared 1 base from V and 3 bases from J, leaving 13 bases between.

The chain couples TRBV29-1 to TRBJ2-7; TRBD1 might be the D (5 bases). Germline-derived CDR1 and CDR2 are SQVTM and ANQGSEA. Trimming took off 8 bases at V and 7 bases at J, with 9 bases between the two ends. The CDR3 totals 9 residues. The CDR3 reads CSHGQEQYF. CDR3 nucleotide sequence: TGCAGCCACGGACAAGAGCAGTACTTC.

This clonotype came up many times. The chain couples TRBV24-1 to TRBJ2-5; D perhaps matches TRBD1 (6 bases). Germline lookup yields CDR1 KGHDR and CDR2 SFDVKD. The CDR3 covers 14 residues. V was cut by 1 base and J by 2 bases, with 7 bases left in between. CDR3 DNA sequence: TGTGCCACCAGTGATTTCACAGGGCAAGAGACCCAGTACTTC. Its translation: CATSDFTGQETQYF.

In regard to this clonotype: The junction departs from germline at one end; a sequencing error may be responsible. The J gene is TRBJ2-2, the V gene TRBV7-9, with D perhaps TRBD2 (5 bases). In germline, CDR1 is SEHNR, CDR2 FQNEAQ (reference sequence). The CDR3 sequence is 12 residues long. CDR3: CASSSRRDEQFF. CDR3 sequence (DNA): TGTGCCAGCAGCTCCAGACGGGATGAGCAGTTTTTT.